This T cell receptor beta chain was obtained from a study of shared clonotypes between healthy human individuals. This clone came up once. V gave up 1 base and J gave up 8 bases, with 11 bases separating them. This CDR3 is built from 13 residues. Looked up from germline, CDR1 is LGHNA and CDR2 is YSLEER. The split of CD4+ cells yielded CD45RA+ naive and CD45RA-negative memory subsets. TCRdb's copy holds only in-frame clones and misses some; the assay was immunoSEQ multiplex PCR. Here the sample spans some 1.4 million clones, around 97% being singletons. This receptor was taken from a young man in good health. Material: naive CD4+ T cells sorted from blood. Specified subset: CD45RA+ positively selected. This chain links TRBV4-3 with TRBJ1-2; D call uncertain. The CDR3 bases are TGCGCCAGCAGCCAAGCCCCCGATCGGGGCTACACCTTC. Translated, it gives CASSQAPDRGYTF.